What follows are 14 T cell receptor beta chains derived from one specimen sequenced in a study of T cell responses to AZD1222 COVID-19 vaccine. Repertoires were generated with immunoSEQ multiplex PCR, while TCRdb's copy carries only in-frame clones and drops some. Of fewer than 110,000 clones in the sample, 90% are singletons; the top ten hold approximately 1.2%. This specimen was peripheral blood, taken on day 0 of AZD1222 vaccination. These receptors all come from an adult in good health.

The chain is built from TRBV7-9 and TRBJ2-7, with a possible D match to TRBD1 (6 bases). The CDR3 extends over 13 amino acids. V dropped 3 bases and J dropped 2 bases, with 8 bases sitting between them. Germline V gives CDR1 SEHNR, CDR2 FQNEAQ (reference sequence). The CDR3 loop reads CASSFRDTYEQYF. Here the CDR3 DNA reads TGTGCCAGCAGCTTCCGGGACACCTACGAGCAGTACTTC.

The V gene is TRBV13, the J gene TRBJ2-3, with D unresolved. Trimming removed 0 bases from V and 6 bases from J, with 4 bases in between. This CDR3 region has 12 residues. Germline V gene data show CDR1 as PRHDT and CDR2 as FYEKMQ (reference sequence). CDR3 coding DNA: TGTGCCAGCAGCTTAGGCGACGATACGCAGTATTTT. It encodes CASSLGDDTQYF.

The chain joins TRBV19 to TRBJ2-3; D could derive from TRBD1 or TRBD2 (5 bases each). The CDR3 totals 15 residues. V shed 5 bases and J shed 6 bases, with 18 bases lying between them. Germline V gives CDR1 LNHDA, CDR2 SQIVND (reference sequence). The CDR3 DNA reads TGTGCCAGTAGTCCCTGGACTGGGGGAGCGGATACGCAGTATTTT. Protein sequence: CASSPWTGGADTQYF.

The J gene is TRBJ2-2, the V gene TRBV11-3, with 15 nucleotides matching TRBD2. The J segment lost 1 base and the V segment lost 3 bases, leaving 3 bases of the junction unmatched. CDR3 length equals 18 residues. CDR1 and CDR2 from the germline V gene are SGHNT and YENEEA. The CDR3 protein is CASSFGLAGGLNTGELFF. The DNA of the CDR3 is TGTGCCAGCAGCTTCGGACTAGCGGGGGGGCTGAACACCGGGGAGCTGTTTTTT.

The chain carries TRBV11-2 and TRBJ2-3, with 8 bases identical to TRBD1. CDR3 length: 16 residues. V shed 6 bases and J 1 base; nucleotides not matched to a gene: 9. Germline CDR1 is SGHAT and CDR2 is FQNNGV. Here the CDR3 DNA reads TGTGCCAGCAGTTTTAGCCAGGGGGCTGGCACAGATACGCAGTATTTT. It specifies CASSFSQGAGTDTQYF. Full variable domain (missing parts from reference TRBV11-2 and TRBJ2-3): EAGVAQSPRYKIIEKRQSVAFWCNPISGHATLYWYQQILGQGPKLLIQFQNNGVVDDSQLPKDRFSAERLKGVDSTLKIQPAKLEDSAVYLCASSFSQGAGTDTQYFGPGTRLTVL.

The CDR3 bases are TGTGCCAGCAGTGAAATTACAGGATTCTATGGCTACACCTTC. Protein: CASSEITGFYGYTF. The chain combines TRBV2 with TRBJ1-2; perhaps TRBD1 as D (5 bases). Germline V gives CDR1 SNHLY, CDR2 FYNNEI. Between the trimmed V and J ends, which lost 2 bases and 4 bases, there was a span of 11 bases. The CDR3 loop spans 14 amino acids.

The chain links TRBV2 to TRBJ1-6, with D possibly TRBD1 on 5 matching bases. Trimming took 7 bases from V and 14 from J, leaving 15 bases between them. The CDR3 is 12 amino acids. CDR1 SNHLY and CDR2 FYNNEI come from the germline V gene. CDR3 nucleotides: TGTGCCAGCACTGGGACCGGGGTAGCCCTCCACTTT. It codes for CASTGTGVALHF.

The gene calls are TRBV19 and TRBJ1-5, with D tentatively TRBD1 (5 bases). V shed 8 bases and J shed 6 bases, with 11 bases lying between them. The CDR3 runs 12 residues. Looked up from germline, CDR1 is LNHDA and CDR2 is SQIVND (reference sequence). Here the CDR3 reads CASSGGGQPQHF. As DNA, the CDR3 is TGTGCCAGTTCCGGGGGAGGTCAGCCCCAGCATTTT.

Here the CDR3 DNA reads TGTGCCAGCAGCTTGGGGGATACGCAGTATTTT. Encoded protein: CASSLGDTQYF. The chain recombines TRBV5-4 with TRBJ2-3; the D is unclear. Deletions cut 0 bases from V and 6 bases from J, with 2 bases between. Per germline, CDR1 SGHNT and CDR2 YYREEE (reference sequence). This CDR3 contains 11 residues.

CDR3 nucleotides: TGTGCCATCAGAGACAGTGCTAATGAAAAACTGTTTTTT. Translation gives CAIRDSANEKLFF. The chain employs TRBV10-3 and TRBJ1-4; D might be TRBD1 (5 bases). The CDR3 is made up of 13 amino acids. Germline lookup yields CDR1 ENHRY and CDR2 SYGVKD. The germline V and J ends were trimmed by 6 bases and 3 bases, with 8 bases remaining between them.

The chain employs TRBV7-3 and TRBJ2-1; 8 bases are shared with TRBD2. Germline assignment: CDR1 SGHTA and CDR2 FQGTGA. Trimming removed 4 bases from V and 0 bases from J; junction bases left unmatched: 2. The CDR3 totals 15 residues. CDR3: CASSSGGTSYNEQFF. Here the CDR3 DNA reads TGTGCCAGCAGCTCGGGGGGGACCTCCTACAATGAGCAGTTCTTC.

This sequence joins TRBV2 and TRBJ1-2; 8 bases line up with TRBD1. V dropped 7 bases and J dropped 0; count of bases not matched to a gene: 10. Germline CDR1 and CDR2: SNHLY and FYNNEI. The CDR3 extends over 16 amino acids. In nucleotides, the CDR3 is TGTGCCAGCACCCCGAGGACAGGGACGACTAACTATGGCTACACCTTC. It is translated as CASTPRTGTTNYGYTF.

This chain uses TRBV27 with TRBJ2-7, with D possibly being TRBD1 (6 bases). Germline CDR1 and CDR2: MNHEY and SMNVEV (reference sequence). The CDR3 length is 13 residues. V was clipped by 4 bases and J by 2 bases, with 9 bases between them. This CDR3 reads CASSSDSPYEQYF. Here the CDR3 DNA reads TGTGCCAGCAGTTCGGACAGTCCCTACGAGCAGTACTTC.

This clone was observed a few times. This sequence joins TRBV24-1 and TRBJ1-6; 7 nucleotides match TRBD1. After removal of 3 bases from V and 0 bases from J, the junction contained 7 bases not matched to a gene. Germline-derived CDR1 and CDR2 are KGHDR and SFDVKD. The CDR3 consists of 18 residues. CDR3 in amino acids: CATSDKGQEFSYNSPLHF. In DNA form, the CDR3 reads TGTGCCACCAGTGATAAAGGACAGGAGTTCTCCTATAATTCACCCCTCCACTTT.